This record covers a single TCR beta chain. Trimming shortened V by 3 bases and J by 2 bases, and 7 bases separated the two germline ends. Germline loops: CDR1 SQVTM, CDR2 ANQGSEA. CDR3 length: 12 amino acids. This sample was included in a study of T cells after yellow fever vaccination. TCRdb re-called the 5' RACE reads with MiXCR, one entry per CDR3 protein. The sample records hundreds of thousands of distinct CDR3 sequences, around 3.6% being singletons. This sample comprised PBMCs, obtained on the day of the yellow fever booster vaccination. This TCR was recovered from a man aged 18 to 30 who received the YFV17D yellow fever vaccine. The chain carries TRBV29-1 and TRBJ2-5, with D unclear. CDR3 residues: CSVESPQETQYF. The CDR3 coding sequence is TGCAGCGTTGAGTCCCCTCAAGAGACCCAGTACTTC.